The subject of this entry is one TCR beta chain. These data are taken from a study of blood T cell repertoires in COVID-19. Overall study context: The origin of the acute and convalescent COVID-19 samples was the United States, Italy and Spain.

There are 14 residues in the CDR3. The germline CDR1 and CDR2 sequences are MNHEY and SVGAGI. V was shortened by 0 bases and J by 6 bases, with 11 bases between the two germline ends. Cohort assignment relied on participant-reported clinical history. Authors' processing steps: By means of reference gene primer amplification, nucleated cell counts were estimated. Method: immunoSEQ multiplex PCR; TCRdb's copy keeps in-frame clones and lacks some. The D gene and trimming were derived from the DNA, and the V and J assignments and clone size from that table. Of a few hundred thousand clones in the sample, roughly 80% were seen once.

This receptor was identified in a woman aged 50 to 60 who had recovered from COVID-19. The source material was PBMCs or T cells enriched from blood (not recorded which). The chain recombines TRBV6-5 with TRBJ1-1, with D possibly TRBD1 on 5 matching bases. CDR3 coding DNA: TGTGCCAGCAGTTACTCGTCGGGACTGTCTGAAGCTTTCTTT. Translated, it gives CASSYSSGLSEAFF.